These T cell receptor beta chains were read from a single sample in a study of response to subunit inactivated influenza vaccine. MiXCR, run by TCRdb on the RT-PCR reads, gives a single entry per CDR3 protein. The sample includes around 490,000 distinct CDR3 sequences, 7.6% of them seen just once. Here the sequenced sample was PBMCs from blood, taken less than 30 months after vaccination. The receptors were sampled from a man in his fifties or sixties who received an inactivated influenza vaccine. Each CDR3 is given with its conserved first and last residue.

J | V | CDR3
TRBJ1-4 | TRBV10-3 | CAISVNREEKLFF
TRBJ2-5 | TRBV7-9 | CASSSELAPKTQYF
TRBJ2-7 | TRBV20-1 | CSARGASYGTRDYEQYF
TRBJ2-4 | TRBV15 | CATSREYGGEAKNIQYF
TRBJ1-5 | TRBV2 | CASSEARGGQPQHF
TRBJ2-1 | TRBV28 | CASSLDSAHNNNEQFF
TRBJ2-1 | TRBV2 | CASRGTSGRDEQFF
TRBJ2-2 | TRBV7-8 | CASSLVGFNTGELFF
TRBJ2-3 | TRBV29-1 | CSVEEGYRVVLSTDTQYF
TRBJ1-2 | TRBV6-4 | CASSLTGYDGYTF
TRBJ2-1 | TRBV4-3 | CASSRSGTQYNEQFF
TRBJ1-5 | TRBV28 | CASSLTGTGGPRQHF
TRBJ1-1 | TRBV5-5 | CASSSTRQPSTEAFF
TRBJ2-7 | TRBV12-3/TRBV12-4 | CASSFYPPTGTEQYF
TRBJ2-7 | TRBV20-1 | CSARDDLLAASYEQYF
TRBJ2-3 | TRBV12-3/TRBV12-4 | CASSRRGLTQYF
TRBJ2-1 | TRBV29-1 | CSVENHPTSAYEQFF
TRBJ2-7 | TRBV3-1 | CASSAQSSYEQYF
TRBJ2-1 | TRBV20-1 | CSARASPPWAYNEQFF
TRBJ2-1 | TRBV12-3/TRBV12-4 | CASIKSGEQFF
TRBJ2-5 | TRBV7-2 | CASSLRSGRETQYF
TRBJ2-4 | TRBV5-6 | CASSLSGAGMNIQYF
TRBJ2-1 | TRBV5-8 | CASSLEVGLAAYNEQFF
TRBJ2-7 | TRBV4-3 | CASSQDRARGALYEQYF
TRBJ2-1 | TRBV7-6 | CASSSRKSGGHNEQFF
TRBJ2-1 | TRBV24-1 | CATSDEGSALLRSYNEQFF
TRBJ1-2 | TRBV6-5 | CASSYVRTGGGYGYTF
TRBJ2-3 | TRBV4-2 | CASRAGGAADTQCF
TRBJ1-4 | TRBV18 | CASSPWGLFEKLFF
TRBJ1-2 | TRBV7-2 | CASSTAGQGAGYGYTF
TRBJ2-1 | TRBV9 | CASSGTTGHGYNEQFF
TRBJ2-1 | TRBV7-8 | CASSLGQGAQSEQFF
TRBJ1-2 | TRBV4-2 | CASSQYTNQHYGYTF
TRBJ2-5 | TRBV7-9 | CASSKMEGTQYF
TRBJ2-5 | TRBV3-1 | CASSLISGKETQYF
TRBJ2-1 | TRBV6-5 | CASFKSGGEQFF
TRBJ2-2 | TRBV5-6 | CASSLGPRGNTGELFF
TRBJ2-1 | TRBV6-2/TRBV6-3 | CASSYGPASYNEQFF
TRBJ2-1 | TRBV13 | CASSPGTSGRYNDEQFF
TRBJ2-2 | TRBV5-1 | CASSLRLAGSNTGELFF
TRBJ1-1 | TRBV19 | CASSFTTNTEAFF
TRBJ2-5 | TRBV7-2 | CASSLRGGYQETQYF
TRBJ2-3 | TRBV7-6 | CASSLVSAGPKTDTQYF
TRBJ2-3 | TRBV4-3 | CASSQGTGGTDTQYF
TRBJ2-2 | TRBV7-2 | CASSLPGILTGELFF
TRBJ2-5 | TRBV4-3 | CASSQEFGAGRSKTQYF
TRBJ2-2 | TRBV6-1 | CASSLGLAGPTGELFF
TRBJ1-4 | TRBV4-3 | CASSQDGTGGNEKLFF
TRBJ2-4 | TRBV11-1 | CASSLMSGQGRRTNIQYF
TRBJ1-1 | TRBV4-1 | CASSQVRGRWGAGAFF
TRBJ2-1 | TRBV5-8 | CASSTRDPMDEQFF
TRBJ2-3 | TRBV5-1 | CASSYGPRGTDTQYF
TRBJ1-5 | TRBV27 | CASSLSYWQPQHF
TRBJ1-1 | TRBV4-1 | CASSQPLRVGTGAFF
TRBJ2-1 | TRBV7-2 | CASWGQGVYNEQFF